These 29 T cell receptor beta chains were all obtained from the same sample, sequenced in a study of technical replicates of blood from a few donors. The table came from immunoSEQ multiplex PCR; TCRdb's copy has only in-frame clones and leaves some out. This table has approximately 65,000 clones, more than 75% appearing once. Material: PBMCs. These receptors all stem from a human donor in good health. Some clones in this sample may be carry-over from other donors' samples.

The chain is built from TRBV7-8 and TRBJ2-2; 7 bases fit TRBD1. V trimming: 5 bases; J trimming: 5 bases; junction bases outside the gene matches: 8. CDR3 length: 15 amino acids. Germline V gene data show CDR1 as SGHVS and CDR2 as FQNEAQ. CDR3 sequence: CASSPRQGATGELFF. The CDR3 DNA follows: TGTGCCAGCAGCCCCCGACAGGGAGCAACCGGGGAGCTGTTTTTT. The full variable domain, with the rest looked up from reference TRBV7-8 and TRBJ2-2, is GAGVSQSPRYKVAKRGQDVALRCDPISGHVSLFWYQQALGQGPEFLTYFQNEAQLDKSGLPSDRFFAERPEGSVSTLKIQRTQQEDSAVYLCASSPRQGATGELFFGEGSRLTVL.

Concerning this clone itself: This may be a read error, as it is one base from a much larger clone. The sample has other DNA sequences that encode this CDR3 too. The rearrangement joins TRBV5-1 to TRBJ1-1; 8 nucleotides agree with TRBD1. CDR1 and CDR2 from the germline V gene are SGHRS and YFSETQ. The V gene end was trimmed by 0 bases and the J gene end by 3 bases; junction bases not matched to a gene: 1. The CDR3 spans 14 residues. CDR3: CASSLAGGYTEAFF. CDR3 DNA sequence: TGCGCCAGCAGCTTGGCAGGGGGCTACACTGAAGCTTTCTTT.

The chain employs TRBV7-3 and TRBJ2-2; 12 bases line up with TRBD2. Germline CDR1 SGHTA, CDR2 FQGTGA. The CDR3 length is 16 residues. V lost 3 bases to trimming and J lost 6 bases; unmatched junction nucleotides: 5. The CDR3 nucleotides are TGTGCCAGCAGCTTCGGACTAGCGGGGTCCCCCGGGGAGCTGTTTTTT. This translates into CASSFGLAGSPGELFF.

The rearrangement uses TRBV7-2 and TRBJ2-5; the D gene is possibly TRBD2 (6 bases). The germline V gene has CDR1 SGHTA and CDR2 FQGNSA. The CDR3 runs to 13 residues. V was pared by 1 base and J by 5 bases, with 8 bases between. The CDR3 nucleotides read TGTGCCAGCAGCTTAGTTGGGGGGGAGACCCAGTACTTC. It codes for CASSLVGGETQYF.

The chain is built from TRBV18 and TRBJ2-3, with 8 bases lining up with TRBD2. CDR1 is KGHSH, CDR2 LQKENI, per germline. This CDR3 is 16 amino acids long. Germline trimming cut 2 bases from V and 2 bases from J; bases unmatched to any gene: 6. The chain's CDR3 is CASSPMGGGTTDTQYF. The CDR3, as DNA: TGTGCCAGCTCACCAATGGGCGGGGGGACCACAGATACGCAGTATTTT.

The V gene is TRBV7-9, the J gene TRBJ1-2; D is ambiguous. CDR1 and CDR2 (germline): SEHNR, FQNEAQ (reference sequence). Deletions cut 7 bases from V and 0 bases from J, with 18 bases between. The CDR3 runs 16 residues. CDR3 residues: CASTSIGVAPNYGYTF. CDR3 nucleotide sequence: TGTGCCAGCACCTCGATCGGGGTAGCCCCTAACTATGGCTACACCTTC.

The chain recombines TRBV4-2 with TRBJ1-4; D possibly corresponds to TRBD1 (6 bases). V lost 1 base and J lost 5, with 11 bases in between. Germline CDR1 reads LGHNA; CDR2 reads YNFKEQ. This CDR3 region has 15 residues. The CDR3 DNA is TGTGCCAGCAGCCAAGTTAAGGGGGAAAATGAAAAACTGTTTTTT. Its protein is CASSQVKGENEKLFF.

The table lists this clone with a count of one. The chain uses TRBV6-7 and TRBJ2-7; D is unclear. TRBV6-7 is filed as an ORF, its function uncertain. V was pared by 6 bases and J by 1 base, with 10 bases between. The CDR3 is 13 residues long. The CDR3 loop reads CASRAPSSYEQYF. The CDR3 DNA sequence: TGTGCCAGCAGGGCCCCGTCATCCTACGAGCAGTACTTC.

This rearrangement joins TRBV9 to TRBJ2-7; D might be TRBD2 (5 bases). The germline V gene encodes CDR1 SGDLS and CDR2 YYNGEE. V was pared by 0 bases and J by 1 base, with 8 bases between. CDR3 length: 14 residues. The CDR3 nucleotides read TGTGCCAGCAGCGTAGAAGCGGATTCCTACGAGCAGTACTTC. Translating gives CASSVEADSYEQYF. The whole variable domain, remainder taken from reference TRBV9 and TRBJ2-7, is DSGVTQTPKHLITATGQRVTLRCSPRSGDLSVYWYQQSLDQGLQFLIQYYNGEERAKGNILERFSAQQFPDLHSELNLSSLELGDSALYFCASSVEADSYEQYFGPGTRLTVT.

On this clone: This sample also contains other DNA sequences that code for the same CDR3. This sequence joins TRBV5-1 and TRBJ2-7, with TRBD1 matching over 10 bases. Trimming removed 0 bases from V and 4 bases from J; junction bases left unmatched: 1. CDR1 and CDR2 (germline): SGHRS, YFSETQ. The CDR3 is 14 residues long. The DNA for the CDR3 is TGCGCCAGCAGCTTGGGACAGGGGGCGTACGAGCAGTACTTC. This translates into CASSLGQGAYEQYF. Combining the CDR3 with reference TRBV5-1 and TRBJ2-7 gives the whole variable domain KAGVTQTPRYLIKTRGQQVTLSCSPISGHRSVSWYQQTPGQGLQFLFEYFSETQRNKGNFPGRFSGRQFSNSRSEMNVSTLELGDSALYLCASSLGQGAYEQYFGPGTRLTVT.

The chain recombines TRBV2 with TRBJ2-3, with 12 bases lining up with TRBD2. V shed 6 bases, J shed 5 bases, and the junction held 6 bases outside the gene matches. CDR1 and CDR2 (germline): SNHLY, FYNNEI. The CDR3 consists of 15 residues. CDR3 coding DNA: TGTGCCAGCAGGGTGACTAGCGGGGGCGTAGATACGCAGTATTTT. Residues: CASRVTSGGVDTQYF.

The rearrangement links TRBV21-1 to TRBJ2-2; TRBD2 is the table's D call and was not checked against the DNA. TRBV21-1 is a known pseudogene. The CDR3 length is 20 residues. CDR3 loop: CASSKGGEGIERRNTGELFF. The CDR3 DNA reads TGTGCCAGCAGCAAAGGGGGGGAGGGCATAGAACGAAGGAACACCGGGGAGCTGTTTTTT.

The rearrangement joins TRBV21-1 to TRBJ2-7; the D call TRBD2 from the table was never checked on the DNA. TRBV21-1 is shown as a pseudogene. The CDR3 runs 16 residues. CDR3: CASERGVAGDCYEQYF. Here the CDR3 DNA reads TGTGCCAGCGAGCGCGGTGTAGCGGGAGATTGTTACGAGCAGTACTTC.

The chain uses TRBV10-3 and TRBJ1-1; TRBD1 is a possible D gene (5 bases). The length of the CDR3 is 14 residues. Trimming stripped 0 bases from V and 1 base from J, with 6 bases between. Germline V gene lookup returns CDR1 ENHRY and CDR2 SYGVKD. CDR3 amino acids: CAISESQENTEAFF. CDR3 bases: TGTGCCATCAGTGAGTCACAGGAGAACACTGAAGCTTTCTTT.

This chain connects TRBV21-1 to TRBJ2-7; TRBD2, the table's D call, lacks a check against the DNA. TRBV21-1 is recorded as a pseudogene. There are 15 residues in the CDR3. The CDR3 protein is CASRALAGGPYEQYF. CDR3 sequence (DNA): TGTGCCAGCCGCGCCCTAGCGGGAGGTCCCTACGAGCAGTACTTC.

The V and J genes are TRBV19 and TRBJ2-5; no definite D call. The CDR3 is 15 amino acids. Trimming took off 4 bases at V and 5 bases at J, with 17 bases between the two ends. Per germline, CDR1 LNHDA and CDR2 SQIVND (reference sequence). CDR3 coding DNA: TGTGCCAGTAGTAGTCAGACACACCGTGGGGAGACCCAGTACTTC. It is translated as CASSSQTHRGETQYF. Using reference TRBV19 and TRBJ2-5 for the parts outside the CDR3, the full variable domain is DGGITQSPKYLFRKEGQNVTLSCEQNLNHDAMYWYRQDPGQGLRLIYYSQIVNDFQKGDIAEGYSVSREKKESFPLTVTSAQKNPTAFYLCASSSQTHRGETQYFGPGTRLLVL.

V and J are TRBV10-3 and TRBJ2-3, with D possibly being TRBD1 (6 bases). Per the germline V gene, CDR1 is ENHRY and CDR2 is SYGVKD. Trimming took off 8 bases at V and 7 bases at J, with 19 bases between the two ends. This CDR3 is 14 amino acids long. DNA for the CDR3: TGTGCCATCGGACACTCGACAGGCACCAATACGCAGTATTTT. Translation gives CAIGHSTGTNTQYF.

The rearrangement links TRBV10-1 to TRBJ1-5, with D perhaps TRBD1 (6 bases). CDR1 WNHNN and CDR2 SYGVQD come from the germline V gene (reference sequence). Trimming stripped 3 bases from V and 0 bases from J, with 12 bases between. The CDR3 sequence is 16 residues long. In DNA, the CDR3 is TGCGCCAGCAGTGAAAACAGGGACCTTAGCAATCAGCCCCAGCATTTT. This gives the protein CASSENRDLSNQPQHF.

V usage is TRBV2 and J usage is TRBJ1-2, with a possible D match to TRBD1 (6 bases). The CDR3 consists of 19 residues. Between the trimmed V and J ends, which lost 0 bases and 4 bases, there was a span of 24 bases. Germline values: CDR1 SNHLY, CDR2 FYNNEI. The CDR3 DNA follows: TGTGCCAGCAGTGAAGCAGCGTCAGGGGCCCCACCGGGAAGCTATGGCTACACCTTC. This gives the protein CASSEAASGAPPGSYGYTF.

This clone is labeled medium-sized (0.01 to 0.1%). The chain combines TRBV5-1 with TRBJ2-1; 7 bases align to TRBD1. Germline V gene lookup returns CDR1 SGHRS and CDR2 YFSETQ. V shed 4 bases and J 3 bases; nucleotides not matched to a gene: 4. The CDR3 spans 14 residues. The CDR3, as DNA: TGCGCCAGCAGCAGGGCAGGGGGCTACAATGAGCAGTTCTTC. This codes for CASSRAGGYNEQFF.

J is TRBJ2-3 and V is TRBV27, with 13 bases fitting TRBD2. This CDR3 region has 17 residues. Germline CDR1 and CDR2: MNHEY and SMNVEV (reference sequence). After removal of 5 bases from V and 0 bases from J, the junction contained 5 bases not matched to a gene. The CDR3, as DNA: TGTGCCAGCAGTCGGACTAGCGGGGGACAGAGCACAGATACGCAGTATTTT. Its translation: CASSRTSGGQSTDTQYF.

The chain is built from TRBV13 and TRBJ2-7; 10 nucleotides match TRBD2. CDR1 is PRHDT, CDR2 FYEKMQ, per germline (reference sequence). The CDR3 covers 18 residues. Losses at the gene ends were 0 bases for V and 3 bases for J; bases not matched to a gene: 11. The CDR3 reads CASSLGWSGGADGYEQYF. The CDR3 region has the DNA TGTGCCAGCAGCTTAGGATGGAGCGGGGGGGCCGACGGCTACGAGCAGTACTTC. The full variable domain, completed using reference TRBV13 and TRBJ2-7, is AAGVIQSPRHLIKEKRETATLKCYPIPRHDTVYWYQQGPGQDPQFLISFYEKMQSDKGSIPDRFSAQQFSDYHSELNMSSLELGDSALYFCASSLGWSGGADGYEQYFGPGTRLTVT.

The rearrangement links TRBV7-9 to TRBJ1-6; D not resolved. The CDR3 spans 15 residues. The germline V gene encodes CDR1 SEHNR and CDR2 FQNEAQ (reference sequence). V lost 5 bases and J 7 bases, leaving 15 bases between the germline ends. The CDR3 bases are TGTGCCAGCAGCGGAGCTGATATATTGAATTCACCCCTCCACTTT. Amino acids: CASSGADILNSPLHF.

V gene TRBV6-5 combines with J gene TRBJ2-3; D gene uncertain. V lost 6 bases and J lost 4, with 8 bases in between. Looked up from germline, CDR1 is MNHEY and CDR2 is SVGAGI. The CDR3 spans 12 residues. DNA for the CDR3: TGTGCCAGCAGCCCTCGGGCAGATACGCAGTATTTT. It translates to CASSPRADTQYF.

The chain joins TRBV5-4 to TRBJ2-2, with 16 nucleotides matching TRBD2. Unmatched junction bases numbered 10, after V lost 4 bases and J lost 4 bases. The CDR3 consists of 19 residues. Germline-derived CDR1 and CDR2 are SGHNT and YYREEE (reference sequence). The CDR3 spells CASSNWGLAGGSGTGELFF. The CDR3 DNA reads as TGTGCCAGCAGCAACTGGGGACTAGCGGGAGGGAGCGGCACCGGGGAGCTGTTTTTT.

The chain has TRBV7-8 and TRBJ2-7; D perhaps matches TRBD2 (5 bases). Trimming removed 5 bases at V and 4 bases at J, with 12 bases between. The CDR3 is 13 residues long. Germline CDR1 SGHVS, CDR2 FQNEAQ. The CDR3 region is CASSATRTYEQYF. CDR3 nucleotides: TGTGCCAGCAGCGCTACTAGGACTTACGAGCAGTACTTC.

CDR3 sequence: CASSVPLGRSTDTQYF. CDR3 in DNA: TGTGCCAGCAGTGTCCCCTTGGGGCGTAGCACAGATACGCAGTATTTT. The V call is TRBV28, the J call TRBJ2-3; tentative D call: TRBD1 (5 bases). The germline gives CDR1 MDHEN, CDR2 SYDVKM. V was cut by 5 bases and J by 0 bases, with 15 bases left in between. There are 16 residues in the CDR3.

This rearrangement joins TRBV7-2 to TRBJ2-6; 10 nucleotides agree with TRBD1. V shed 5 bases and J 0 bases; nucleotides not matched to a gene: 4. CDR1 is SGHTA and CDR2 is FQGNSA in the germline V gene. The CDR3 sequence is 17 residues long. CDR3 coding DNA: TGTGCCAGCAGCAGGGACAGGGGTCCCTCTGGGGCCAACGTCCTGACTTTC. As protein: CASSRDRGPSGANVLTF.

The chain has TRBV27 and TRBJ2-3, with a possible D match to TRBD1 (5 bases). The CDR3 runs to 15 residues. CDR1 and CDR2 from the germline V gene are MNHEY and SMNVEV (reference sequence). The V gene lost 3 bases and the J gene lost 4 bases, with 14 bases spanning the gap. This CDR3 is CASSLVTAKPDTQYF. CDR3 sequence (DNA): TGTGCCAGCAGTTTGGTGACAGCCAAACCAGATACGCAGTATTTT.